The entry below gives a single T cell receptor beta chain sequence along with its context. This entry comes from a study of blood T cell repertoires in COVID-19. As for the study in general: Some COVID-19 samples were acute and others convalescent; all came from the United States, Italy and Spain. In each case, the material was cDNA or gDNA derived from T cells, B-cell-depleted T cells, or PBMCs.

Germline V gene lookup returns CDR1 SGHDT and CDR2 YYEEEE. Trimming at V came to 4 bases and at J to 5 bases, leaving 13 bases not matched to a gene. This CDR3 contains 16 residues. Per the original data handling: Nucleated cell number was recorded as an estimate derived from reference gene primer amplification. The data were produced by immunoSEQ multiplex PCR, yet TCRdb's version contains in-frame clones alone and is incomplete. V, J and clone size reflect that table, while D and trimming were determined from the DNA. Of 85,000 to 120,000 clones listed, approximately 78% were seen once; the top ten hold 9.8%.

The specimen was peripheral blood. The V and J genes are TRBV5-6 and TRBJ2-5; TRBD2 matches 8 bases. The sequence was collected from a man aged 55 to 69 with active or convalescent COVID-19. CDR3 residues: CASSPPGSGAAETQYF. For the CDR3, the DNA is TGTGCCAGCAGCCCCCCGGGTAGCGGGGCTGCGGAGACCCAGTACTTC.